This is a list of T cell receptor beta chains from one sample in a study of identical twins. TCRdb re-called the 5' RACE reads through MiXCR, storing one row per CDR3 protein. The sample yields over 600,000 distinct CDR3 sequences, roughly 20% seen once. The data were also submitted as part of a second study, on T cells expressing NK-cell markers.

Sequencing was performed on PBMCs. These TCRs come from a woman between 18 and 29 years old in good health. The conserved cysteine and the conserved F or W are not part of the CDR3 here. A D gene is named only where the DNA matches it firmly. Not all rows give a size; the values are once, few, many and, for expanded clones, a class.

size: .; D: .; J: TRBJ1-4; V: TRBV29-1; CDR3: SVAGQIIDSNEKLF
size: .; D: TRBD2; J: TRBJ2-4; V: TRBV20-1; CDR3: SARVFGGSQY
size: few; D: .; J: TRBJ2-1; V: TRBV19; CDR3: ASSNRGSRSNNEQF
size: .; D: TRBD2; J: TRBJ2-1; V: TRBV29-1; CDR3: SAPGTSDYNEQF
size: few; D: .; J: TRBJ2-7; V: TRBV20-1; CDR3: SARDLRDSNFYEQY
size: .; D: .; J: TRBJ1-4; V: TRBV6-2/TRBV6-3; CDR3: ASSYSMLNEKLF
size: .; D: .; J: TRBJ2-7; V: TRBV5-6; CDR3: ASSLGLTDEQY
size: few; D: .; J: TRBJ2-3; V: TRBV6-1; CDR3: ASTSGERGGHTQY
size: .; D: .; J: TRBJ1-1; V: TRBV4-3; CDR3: ASSPRGAVNTEAF
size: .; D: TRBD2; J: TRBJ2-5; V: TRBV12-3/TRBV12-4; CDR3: ASSFFSSGQETQY
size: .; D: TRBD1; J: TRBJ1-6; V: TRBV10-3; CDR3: AISPYDRVDSPLH
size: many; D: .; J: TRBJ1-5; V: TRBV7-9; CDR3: ASSLGEGQPQH
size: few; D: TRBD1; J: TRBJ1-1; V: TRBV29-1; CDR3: SVGTGLAF
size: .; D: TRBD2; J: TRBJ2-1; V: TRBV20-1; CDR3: SARVQAGGRYNEQF
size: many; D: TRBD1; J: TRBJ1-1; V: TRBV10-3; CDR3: AIRPTGGDAF
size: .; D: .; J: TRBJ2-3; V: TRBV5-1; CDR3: ASSPRLSQLLADTQY
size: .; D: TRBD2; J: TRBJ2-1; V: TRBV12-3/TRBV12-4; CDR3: ASSPGTSGGHEQF